The 23 T cell receptor beta chains below were found in one sample sequenced in a study of T cell responses to AZD1222 COVID-19 vaccine. The data were produced by immunoSEQ multiplex PCR, yet TCRdb's version contains in-frame clones alone and is incomplete. The profile shows 96,000 or so clones, 80% to 90% of them singletons. The sequencing used peripheral blood, collected on day 0 of AZD1222 vaccination. The receptors originated from an adult in good health.

The J gene is TRBJ1-2, the V gene TRBV28; unclear D gene. Germline assignment: CDR1 MDHEN and CDR2 SYDVKM. This CDR3 is built from 14 residues. The V end was cut by 5 bases, the J end by 7 bases, with 17 bases between. The CDR3 nucleotides read TGTGCCAGCAGTCCTATGTTCCAGGAGGGTGGCTACACCTTC. Residues: CASSPMFQEGGYTF.

The rearrangement links TRBV5-5 to TRBJ1-2, with TRBD1 identical over 7 bases. V lost 3 bases and J lost 5; bases outside the gene matches: 10. The CDR3 runs to 15 residues. In germline, CDR1 is SGHKS, CDR2 YYEKEE (reference sequence). In DNA, the CDR3 is TGTGCCAGCAGCTCGGGACAGTCTTCTGGGTATGGCTACACCTTC. Amino acid sequence: CASSSGQSSGYGYTF.

The V gene is TRBV3-1 (or the pseudogene TRBV3-2), the J gene TRBJ1-1; D possibly corresponds to TRBD1 (6 bases). Germline CDR1 reads LGHDT; CDR2 reads YNNKEL (reference sequence). The V end was cut by 5 bases, the J end by 5 bases, with 12 bases between. The CDR3 sequence is 13 residues long. In nucleotides, the CDR3 is TGTGCCAGCAGCTTCAGTCAGGGGACTGAAGCTTTCTTT. Translating gives CASSFSQGTEAFF.

V is TRBV30 and J is TRBJ2-1, with TRBD2 identical over 11 bases. Germline values: CDR1 GTSNPN, CDR2 SVGIG (reference sequence). The V segment lost 7 bases and the J segment 8 bases; nucleotides outside the gene matches: 7. CDR3 length equals 13 residues. As DNA, the CDR3 is TGTGCCTCTAGCGGGGGGTACAGCGATGAGCAGTTCTTC. Its protein is CASSGGYSDEQFF. The full variable domain, in which reference TRBV30 and TRBJ2-1 provide the parts outside the CDR3, is SQTIHQWPATLVQPVGSPLSLECTVEGTSNPNLYWYRQAAGRGLQLLFYSVGIGQISSEVPQNLSASRPQDRQFILSSKKLLLSDSGFYLCASSGGYSDEQFFGPGTRLTVL.

V usage is TRBV20-1 and J usage is TRBJ2-2, with D unclear. Germline lookup yields CDR1 DFQATT and CDR2 SNEGSKA (reference sequence). The CDR3 extends over 14 amino acids. Trimming shortened V by 3 bases and J by 1 base, and 9 bases separated the two germline ends. CDR3 amino acids: CSASSSGNTGELFF. CDR3 in DNA: TGCAGTGCTAGTTCTTCCGGGAACACCGGGGAGCTGTTTTTT.

The chain joins TRBV3-1 (or the pseudogene TRBV3-2) to TRBJ2-7; D is ambiguous. The CDR3 totals 14 residues. Trimming took off 1 base at V and 1 base at J, with 8 bases between the two ends. The germline V gene has CDR1 LGHDT and CDR2 YNNKEL (reference sequence). CDR3 sequence: CASSQGHPSYEQYF. The CDR3 nucleotides are TGTGCCAGCAGCCAAGGACACCCGTCCTACGAGCAGTACTTC.

V gene TRBV28 combines with J gene TRBJ1-2; the match to TRBD1 covers 7 bases. The ends lost 6 bases at V and 4 bases at J; junction bases unmatched: 5. CDR1 is MDHEN and CDR2 is SYDVKM in the germline V gene. The CDR3 covers 13 residues. CDR3 nucleotide sequence: TGTGCCAGCAGGCCGGGACAGAGCTATGGCTACACCTTC. This codes for CASRPGQSYGYTF.

This clone has a single count. The rearrangement uses TRBV6-5 and TRBJ1-5; the match to TRBD1 covers 7 bases. The V segment lost 7 bases and the J segment 6 bases; nucleotides outside the gene matches: 12. The CDR3 sequence is 15 residues long. Germline lookup yields CDR1 MNHEY and CDR2 SVGAGI. CDR3 sequence (DNA): TGTGCCAGCACCGACAACAGGGGCTCCGGTCAGCCCCAGCATTTT. Amino acid sequence: CASTDNRGSGQPQHF.

J is TRBJ1-4 and V is TRBV5-1, with 8 bases that match TRBD1. The CDR3 length is 18 residues. CDR1 and CDR2 (germline): SGHRS, YFSETQ. J was trimmed by 0 bases and V by 4 bases; bases with no gene match: 11. The CDR3 coding sequence is TGCGCCAGCAGCGACATTGGACAGGGAGAGGCAACTAATGAAAAACTGTTTTTT. Its translation is CASSDIGQGEATNEKLFF.

This sequence joins TRBV27 and TRBJ1-2; the D gene is possibly TRBD1 (6 bases). The CDR3 contains 15 residues. Germline loops: CDR1 MNHEY, CDR2 SMNVEV (reference sequence). V was trimmed by 3 bases and J by 0 bases, leaving 11 bases between them. CDR3 sequence (DNA): TGTGCCAGCAGTTTCCTGGGGGCCGCTAACTATGGCTACACCTTC. Its protein is CASSFLGAANYGYTF.

CDR3 region: CSVELFRLARYEQYF. Written as DNA, the CDR3 is TGCAGCGTTGAACTCTTTCGACTAGCTAGGTACGAGCAGTACTTC. The chain couples TRBV29-1 to TRBJ2-7; 7 nucleotides line up with TRBD2. V lost 2 bases, J lost 4 bases, and 11 bases stayed unmatched. Per germline, CDR1 SQVTM and CDR2 ANQGSEA. The CDR3 is 15 amino acids.

This clone has a single count. The rearrangement uses TRBV5-5 and TRBJ1-2; 9 bases line up with TRBD1. This CDR3 is 17 amino acids long. V lost 4 bases, J lost 4 bases, and 14 bases stayed unmatched. Germline values: CDR1 SGHKS, CDR2 YYEKEE (reference sequence). CDR3 sequence: CASSRTGGQGGGYGYTF. In DNA form, the CDR3 reads TGTGCCAGCAGCCGGACGGGGGGACAGGGTGGCGGCTATGGCTACACCTTC.

The chain carries TRBV6-5 and TRBJ2-3; D gene ambiguous. The V gene's germline CDR1 is MNHEY and CDR2 SVGAGI. The V and J ends lost 6 bases and 2 bases respectively, with 12 bases between them. CDR3 size: 14 residues. The CDR3 protein is CASSALSLTDTQYF. CDR3 in DNA: TGTGCCAGCAGCGCCTTATCCCTCACAGATACGCAGTATTTT.

The chain uses TRBV11-2 and TRBJ1-1, with D uncertain. Trimming took off 6 bases at V and 0 bases at J, with 11 bases between the two ends. CDR3 length equals 14 residues. CDR1 is SGHAT, CDR2 FQNNGV, per germline. The CDR3 bases are TGTGCCAGCAGTTCTCGGACCGTGAACACTGAAGCTTTCTTT. It specifies CASSSRTVNTEAFF.

This clone has just one count. This chain links TRBV29-1 with TRBJ1-1, with 7 bases matching TRBD1. Looked up from germline, CDR1 is SQVTM and CDR2 is ANQGSEA. Losses at the gene ends were 1 base for V and 2 bases for J; bases not matched to a gene: 1. CDR3 length: 13 residues. The CDR3 is CSVEGDSNTEAFF. CDR3 bases: TGCAGCGTTGAAGGGGACAGTAACACTGAAGCTTTCTTT.

The rearrangement joins TRBV12-3 or TRBV12-4 to TRBJ1-1; D uncertain. Trimming took 7 bases from V and 4 from J, leaving 13 bases between them. This CDR3 region has 13 residues. DNA of the CDR3: TGTGCCAGCACTAGGGAATATGCCACTGAAGCTTTCTTT. This codes for CASTREYATEAFF.

The CDR3 here is CASSFPQGHLSNQPQHF. The CDR3 coding sequence is TGTGCCAGCAGTTTCCCCCAGGGCCACCTTAGCAATCAGCCCCAGCATTTT. The chain recombines TRBV28 with TRBJ1-5; weak D call: TRBD1 (5 bases). Between the trimmed V and J ends, which lost 3 bases and 0 bases, there was a span of 15 bases. Looked up from germline, CDR1 is MDHEN and CDR2 is SYDVKM. The CDR3 sequence is 17 residues long.

The rearrangement links TRBV24-1 to TRBJ1-1, with D perhaps TRBD1 (5 bases). CDR1 and CDR2 (germline): KGHDR, SFDVKD. V lost 9 bases and J lost 2, with 12 bases in between. The CDR3 contains 13 residues. CDR3 loop: CATVGVRNTEAFF. For the CDR3, the DNA is TGTGCCACCGTGGGGGTCCGAAACACTGAAGCTTTCTTT.

The chain recombines TRBV9 with TRBJ1-4; D possibly corresponds to TRBD1 (5 bases). V dropped 4 bases and J dropped 4 bases, with 11 bases sitting between them. Per germline, CDR1 SGDLS and CDR2 YYNGEE. This CDR3 is built from 14 residues. CDR3 in amino acids: CASSLGTVNEKLFF. CDR3 sequence (DNA): TGTGCCAGCAGCCTGGGGACGGTTAATGAAAAACTGTTTTTT.

This clone was picked up one time. This sequence joins TRBV7-9 and TRBJ1-1; D remains ambiguous. The V end was cut by 0 bases, the J end by 4 bases, with 9 bases between. Germline CDR1 and CDR2: SEHNR and FQNEAQ (reference sequence). The CDR3 has 14 amino acids. The CDR3 region has the DNA TGTGCCAGCAGCTTAGCAGGGATGGGCACTGAAGCTTTCTTT. Its translation: CASSLAGMGTEAFF.

The chain links TRBV5-1 to TRBJ2-1; D gene uncertain. Germline V gene sequence: CDR1 SGHRS, CDR2 YFSETQ. V lost 4 bases and J lost 2, with 19 bases in between. The CDR3 has 17 residues. The CDR3 DNA is TGCGCCAGCAGCCCGCCCGTCGAAAGGGCACCCTACAATGAGCAGTTCTTC. Translating it yields CASSPPVERAPYNEQFF. Based on the CDR3 plus reference TRBV5-1 and TRBJ2-1, the full variable domain is KAGVTQTPRYLIKTRGQQVTLSCSPISGHRSVSWYQQTPGQGLQFLFEYFSETQRNKGNFPGRFSGRQFSNSRSEMNVSTLELGDSALYLCASSPPVERAPYNEQFFGPGTRLTVL.

This chain uses TRBV7-9 with TRBJ2-2; 9 bases are a match to TRBD2. CDR1 SEHNR and CDR2 FQNEAQ come from the germline V gene (reference sequence). The CDR3 has 16 amino acids. The junction had 5 bases not matched to a gene; V was cut back by 6 bases and J by 0 bases. CDR3 DNA: TGTGCCAGCAGGTATAGCGGGGGCCCGAACACCGGGGAGCTGTTTTTT. This translates into CASRYSGGPNTGELFF.

This chain links TRBV19 with TRBJ2-3; possibly TRBD1 or TRBD2 for D (5 bases each). Deletions cut 5 bases from V and 5 bases from J, with 17 bases between. From germline, CDR1 is LNHDA and CDR2 SQIVND (reference sequence). This CDR3 contains 15 residues. CDR3 protein: CASSFRDPAVDTQYF. The CDR3 coding sequence is TGTGCCAGTAGTTTCCGGGACCCCGCCGTAGATACGCAGTATTTT.